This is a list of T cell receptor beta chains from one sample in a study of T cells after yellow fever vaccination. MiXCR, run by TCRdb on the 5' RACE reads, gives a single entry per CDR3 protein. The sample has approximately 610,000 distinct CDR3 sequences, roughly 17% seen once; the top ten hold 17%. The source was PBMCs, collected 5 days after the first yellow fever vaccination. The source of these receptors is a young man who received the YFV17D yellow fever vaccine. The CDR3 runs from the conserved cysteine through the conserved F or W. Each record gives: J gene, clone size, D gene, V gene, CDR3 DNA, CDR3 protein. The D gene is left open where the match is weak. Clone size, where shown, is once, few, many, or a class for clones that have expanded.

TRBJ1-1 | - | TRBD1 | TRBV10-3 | TGTGCCATCGGTGACAGGGTCGGCACTGAAGCTTTCTTT | CAIGDRVGTEAFF
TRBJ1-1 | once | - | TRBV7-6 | TGTGCCAGCAGCTCTTGGACAGTCCACACTGAAGCTTTCTTT | CASSSWTVHTEAFF
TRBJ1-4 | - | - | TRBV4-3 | TGCGCCAGCAGCCAAGATGCTTTTTCCGCTTTACCGATTAATGAAAAACTGTTTTTT | CASSQDAFSALPINEKLFF
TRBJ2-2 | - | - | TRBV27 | TGTGCCAGCTCTTGGACAGTTGAATACGGGGAGCTGTTTTTT | CASSWTVEYGELFF
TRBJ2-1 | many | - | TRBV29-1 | TGCAGCGTTGATTTGGCCATCCCCTACAATGAGCAGTTCTTC | CSVDLAIPYNEQFF
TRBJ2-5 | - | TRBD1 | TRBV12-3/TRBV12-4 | TGTGCCAGCTATGGACAGGGGGAAGAGACCCAGTACTTC | CASYGQGEETQYF
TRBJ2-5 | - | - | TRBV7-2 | TGTGCCAGCAGCACCGGGCCGCGGGAGACCCAGTACTTC | CASSTGPRETQYF
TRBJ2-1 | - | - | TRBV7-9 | TGTGCCAGCAGCTCCCCCCCTATCAATGAGCAGTTCTTC | CASSSPPINEQFF
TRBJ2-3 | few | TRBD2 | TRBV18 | TGTGCCAGCTCACCACCGGGACTAGCGGGGCTTCTGGATACGCAGTATTTT | CASSPPGLAGLLDTQYF
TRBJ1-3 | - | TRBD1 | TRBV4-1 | TGCGCCAGCAGCCACGACAGGGCTGGAAACACCATATATTTT | CASSHDRAGNTIYF
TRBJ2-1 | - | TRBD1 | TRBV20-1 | TGCAGTGCTAGAGACATGACAGGGGGCTGGGATGAGCAGTTCTTC | CSARDMTGGWDEQFF
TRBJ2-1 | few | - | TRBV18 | TGTGCCAGCTCACCTGAAAGTTATGAGCAGTTCTTC | CASSPESYEQFF
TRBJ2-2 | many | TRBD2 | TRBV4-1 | TGCGCCAGCAGCCGGGGACTAGCGGGGGGGAACACCGGGGAGCTGTTTTTT | CASSRGLAGGNTGELFF
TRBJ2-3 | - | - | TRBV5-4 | TGTGCCAGCAGCTTGGTGGGGTCCCTCTGGGGAAGAGATACGCAGTATTTT | CASSLVGSLWGRDTQYF
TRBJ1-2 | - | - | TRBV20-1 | TGCAGTGCTAGAGATCTGTCCTTAGGCTACACCTTC | CSARDLSLGYTF
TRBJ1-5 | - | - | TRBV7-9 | TGTGCCAGCAGCTTAACCAATCAGCCCCAGCATTTT | CASSLTNQPQHF
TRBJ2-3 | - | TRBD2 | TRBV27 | TGTGCCAGCAGTTTATTGAGAGGGACTAGCGGGGGGTTGGATACGCAGTATTTT | CASSLLRGTSGGLDTQYF
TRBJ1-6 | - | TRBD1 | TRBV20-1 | TGCAGTGCTAGAGATACGGGAAGGGGGCTAGGCTCACCCCTCCACTTT | CSARDTGRGLGSPLHF
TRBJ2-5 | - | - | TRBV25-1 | TGTGCCAGCAGTGAGGCGCGCGGCCCAGAGACCCAGTACTTC | CASSEARGPETQYF
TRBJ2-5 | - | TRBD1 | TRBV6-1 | TGTGCCAGCGGACCTATCGACAGGGGATGGACAGAGACCCAGTACTTC | CASGPIDRGWTETQYF
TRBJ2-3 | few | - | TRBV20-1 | TGCAGTGCTGAAAGGGGGACAGATACGCAGTATTTT | CSAERGTDTQYF
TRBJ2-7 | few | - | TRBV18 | TGTGCCAGCTCACCGGAGTGGGGTACCGAGCAGTACTTC | CASSPEWGTEQYF
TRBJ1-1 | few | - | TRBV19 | TGTGCCAGTAAAGATTGGCAGGGGAAAGCTTTCTTT | CASKDWQGKAFF
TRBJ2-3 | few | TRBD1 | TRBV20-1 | TGCAGTGCCCAAAACCCCAGGGGGAGCACAGATACGCAGTATTTT | CSAQNPRGSTDTQYF
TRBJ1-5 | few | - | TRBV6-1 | TGTGCCAGCAGTGAATACCGGGAGCAGCCCCAGCATTTT | CASSEYREQPQHF
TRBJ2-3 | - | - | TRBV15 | TGTGCCACCAGCAGATACCCCGACAACACAGATACGCAGTATTTT | CATSRYPDNTDTQYF
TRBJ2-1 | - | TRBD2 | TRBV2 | TGTGCCAGCAGTAGGCCTAGCGGGGGTTGGAATGAGCAGTTCTTC | CASSRPSGGWNEQFF
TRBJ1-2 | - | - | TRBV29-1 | TGCAGCGTTGAAGATAACGGGGTGAGCACCTTC | CSVEDNGVSTF
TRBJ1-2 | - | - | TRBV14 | TGTGCCAGCAGCCAAGATGTTAGAGGGAACTATGGCTACACCTTC | CASSQDVRGNYGYTF
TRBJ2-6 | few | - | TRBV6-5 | TGTGCCAGCAGTTACTCGGGCAGGAGGTTTGCTGGGGCCAACGTCCTGACTTTC | CASSYSGRRFAGANVLTF
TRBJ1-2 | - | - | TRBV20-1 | TGCAGCGCCCCTGGACAGCCCTCTCACTATGGCTACACCTTC | CSAPGQPSHYGYTF
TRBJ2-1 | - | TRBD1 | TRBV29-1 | TGCAGCGTTGAAGGACAGGGGGCTTTACGTGAGCAGTTCTTC | CSVEGQGALREQFF
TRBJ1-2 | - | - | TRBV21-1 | TGTGCCAGCAGCAAAGTGCCCGGGGCCGCAGGCTATGGCTACACCTTC | CASSKVPGAAGYGYTF
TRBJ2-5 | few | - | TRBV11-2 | TGTGCCAGCAGCTTAATCGGTTGGAAAGAGACCCAGTACTTC | CASSLIGWKETQYF
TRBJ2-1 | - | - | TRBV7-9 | TGTGCCAGCAGCTTAGCGGAGACGCCTCTCGGTGAGCAGTTCTTC | CASSLAETPLGEQFF
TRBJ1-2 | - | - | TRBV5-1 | TGCGCCAGCAGCCTCCCGGGACAAGTTAACTATGGCTACACCTTC | CASSLPGQVNYGYTF
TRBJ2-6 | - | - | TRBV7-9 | TGTGCCAGCCGTACGACGTCCCGACGGGATGGGGCCAACGTCCTGACTTTC | CASRTTSRRDGANVLTF
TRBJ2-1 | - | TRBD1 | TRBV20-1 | TGCAGTGCTACAGGGGGCGCGGCGGTAGGGAACAATGAGCAGTTCTTC | CSATGGAAVGNNEQFF
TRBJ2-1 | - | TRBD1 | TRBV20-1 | TGCAGTGCTCCCGCGACATTAGACAGGGGGGGATACAATGAGCAGTTCTTC | CSAPATLDRGGYNEQFF
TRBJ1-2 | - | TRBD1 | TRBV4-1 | TGCGCCAGCAGCCAAACAGGGGAAGCTAACTATGGCTACACCTTC | CASSQTGEANYGYTF
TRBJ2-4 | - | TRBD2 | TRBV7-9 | TGTGCCAGCAGCCCCAGCGGGGGGGCCGACATTCAGTACTTC | CASSPSGGADIQYF
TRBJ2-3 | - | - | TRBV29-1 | TGCAGCGGAGACGGACCCACGCAGTATTTT | CSGDGPTQYF
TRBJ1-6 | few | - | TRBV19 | TGTGCCAGTAGTATAAGAGGGGACTCCTATAATTCACCCCTCCACTTT | CASSIRGDSYNSPLHF
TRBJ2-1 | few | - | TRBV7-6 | TGTGCCAGCAGCTTACAGGGGACTGAGCAGTTCTTC | CASSLQGTEQFF
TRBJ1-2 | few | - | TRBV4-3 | TGCGCCAGCAGCCAGGCGCAGCGCCGAGATAACTATGGCTACACCTTC | CASSQAQRRDNYGYTF
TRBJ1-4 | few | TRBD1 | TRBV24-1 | TGTGCCACCAGTGACCGTGACAGGGGGCCAACTAATGAAAAACTGTTTTTT | CATSDRDRGPTNEKLFF
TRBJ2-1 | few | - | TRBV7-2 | TGTGCCAGCAGCTTCGCCGAGGGGGCCTACAATGAGCAGTTCTTC | CASSFAEGAYNEQFF
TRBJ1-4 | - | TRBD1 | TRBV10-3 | TGTGCCATCAGTGAGTCGATGATGACAGGGGGCGACTCGGGGGAAAAACTGTTTTTT | CAISESMMTGGDSGEKLFF
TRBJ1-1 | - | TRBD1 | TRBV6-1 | TGTGCCAGCAGTCCACAAGGGGGCTACGAGACTGAAGCTTTCTTT | CASSPQGGYETEAFF
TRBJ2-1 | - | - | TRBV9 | TGTGCCAGCAGCCCCCGACTGGGAACTCGGCATGAGCAGTTCTTC | CASSPRLGTRHEQFF
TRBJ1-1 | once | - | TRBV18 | TGTGCCAGCTCCACCACCAATAGTTCAGGGTCGCTTCCTTTGAACACTGAAGCTTTCTTT | CASSTTNSSGSLPLNTEAFF
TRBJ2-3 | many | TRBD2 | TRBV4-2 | TGTGCCAGCAGCCAAGATGGGACTAGCGGGGCAGATACGCAGTATTTT | CASSQDGTSGADTQYF
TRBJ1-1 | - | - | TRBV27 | TGTGCCACCTTCGTTCCGGGGGGGGTTCAAACTGAAGCTTTCTTT | CATFVPGGVQTEAFF
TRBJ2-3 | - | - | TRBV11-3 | TGTGCCAGCAGCTTATCTAAAGTGACAGATACGCAGTATTTT | CASSLSKVTDTQYF
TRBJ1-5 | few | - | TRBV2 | TGTGCCAGCAGTGCGAACCCTAGCAATCAGCCCCAGCATTTT | CASSANPSNQPQHF
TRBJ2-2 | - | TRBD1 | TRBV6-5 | TGTGCCAGCAGTTACGTGTACTCGGGACAGGGGTACACCGGGGAGCTGTTTTTT | CASSYVYSGQGYTGELFF
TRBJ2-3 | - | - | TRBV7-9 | TGTGCCAGCAGCTCCAACAGGGAAGTCACAGATACGCAGTATTTT | CASSSNREVTDTQYF